The TCR beta chain described here comes from a study of blood T cells in healthy people across ages. General study points: It was held that diversity estimates obtained from one million T cells represented underestimates. The recorded TCR beta diversity per million T cells decreased in a roughly linear manner with age. Across samples, TCR beta diversity tracked strongly with naive T cell percentage.

This CDR3 has 14 amino acids. CDR1 is SGHTA, CDR2 FQGTGA, per germline. V lost 2 bases and J lost 0, with 8 bases in between. Then a second PCR, running roughly 7 to 11 cycles, was carried out with a sample-barcoded 5' primer and a J-beta primer mix. TCRdb called the 5' RACE reads again in MiXCR, with one record for every CDR3 protein. The sample consists of 700,000 to 800,000 distinct CDR3 sequences, roughly 45% of them appearing once. This clonotype appeared a few times. Its antigen is unidentified. Every participating donor contributed 7.5 to 10 milliliters of peripheral blood through a draw. Sequenced input: blood. The TCR originated in a woman between 55 and 75 years old in good health. V gene TRBV7-3 combines with J gene TRBJ2-7, with a tentative D call TRBD2 (6 bases). The CDR3 here is CASSLHGSSYEQYF. The CDR3 DNA reads as TGTGCCAGCAGCTTACACGGGAGCTCCTACGAGCAGTACTTC.